This T cell receptor (beta chain) was retrieved from a study of blood T cell repertoires in COVID-19. At the level of the study: Specimens from acute and convalescent COVID-19 originated in the United States, Italy and Spain. Sample material is recorded as cDNA or gDNA derived from T cells, B-cell-depleted T cells, or PBMCs.

Original data processing: Estimates of nucleated cell counts were drawn from the amplification of reference gene primers. Profiled with immunoSEQ multiplex PCR; TCRdb holds only in-frame clones, not every one. That table is the source of V, J and clone size, and D and trimming were worked out from the DNA. The sample contains fewer than 65,000 clones, 85% to 95% of which appear only once. After removal of 2 bases from V and 3 bases from J, the junction contained 16 bases not matched to a gene. Germline loops: CDR1 LGHNT, CDR2 FRNRAP. The CDR3 spans 22 residues. The rearrangement joins TRBV12-5 to TRBJ2-1; 16 nucleotides line up with TRBD2. Source material: peripheral blood. This receptor was identified in a man between 45 and 60 years old with acute or convalescent COVID-19. CDR3 sequence: CASGLPLSSGTSGRALYNEQFF. DNA of the CDR3: TGTGCTAGTGGTTTGCCGCTATCCTCCGGGACTAGCGGGAGGGCCCTCTACAATGAGCAGTTCTTC.